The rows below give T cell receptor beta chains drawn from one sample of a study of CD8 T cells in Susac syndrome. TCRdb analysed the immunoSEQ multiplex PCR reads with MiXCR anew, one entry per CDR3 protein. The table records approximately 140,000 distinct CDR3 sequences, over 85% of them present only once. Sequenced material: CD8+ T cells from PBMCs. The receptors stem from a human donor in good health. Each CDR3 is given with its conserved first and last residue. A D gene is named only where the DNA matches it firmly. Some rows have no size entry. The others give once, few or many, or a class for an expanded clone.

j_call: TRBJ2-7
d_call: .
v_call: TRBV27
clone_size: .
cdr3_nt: TGTGCCAGCAGTTTAGGGAGAGCCGCCTACGAGCAGTACTTC
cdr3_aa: CASSLGRAAYEQYF

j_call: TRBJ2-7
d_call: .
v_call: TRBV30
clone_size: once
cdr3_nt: TGTGCCTGGAGTGTATCAAACGAGCAGTACTTC
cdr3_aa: CAWSVSNEQYF

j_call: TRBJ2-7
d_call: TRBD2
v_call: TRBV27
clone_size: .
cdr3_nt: TGTGCCAGCAGTTTTGGACTAGCGGGAGAAGAGCAGTACTTC
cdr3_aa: CASSFGLAGEEQYF

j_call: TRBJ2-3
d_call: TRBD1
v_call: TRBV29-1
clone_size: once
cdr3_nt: TGCAGCGTCCCCGGGACAGGGGGCACAGATACGCAGTATTTT
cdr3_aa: CSVPGTGGTDTQYF

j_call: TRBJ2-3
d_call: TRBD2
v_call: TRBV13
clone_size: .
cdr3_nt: TGTGCCAGCAGCCTGACTAGCGGGAGGGTATTTAGCACAGATACGCAGTATTTT
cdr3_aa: CASSLTSGRVFSTDTQYF

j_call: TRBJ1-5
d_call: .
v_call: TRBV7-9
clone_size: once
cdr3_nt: TGTGCCAGCAGCTCAGAAGGGAGGGGGGGCAATCAGCCCCAGCATTTT
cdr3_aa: CASSSEGRGGNQPQHF

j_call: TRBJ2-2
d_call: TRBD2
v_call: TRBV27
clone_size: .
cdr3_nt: TGTGCCAGCAGTTTGGAGGTCGCGGGAGGGTGGAATCCTTTCGGGGAGCTGTTTTTT
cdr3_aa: CASSLEVAGGWNPFGELFF

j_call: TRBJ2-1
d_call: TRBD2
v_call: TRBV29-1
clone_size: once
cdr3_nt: TGCAGCGTTGGTGGGGGACTAGCTCCTGAGCAGTTCTTC
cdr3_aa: CSVGGGLAPEQFF

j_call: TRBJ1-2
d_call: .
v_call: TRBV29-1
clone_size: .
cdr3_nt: TGCAGCGTTTGGGGGGGGGCCGCTGGCTACACCTTC
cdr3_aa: CSVWGGAAGYTF

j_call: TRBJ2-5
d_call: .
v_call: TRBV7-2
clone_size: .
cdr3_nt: TGTGCCAGCAGCCACGCAGGACAGAACCAAGAGACCCAGTACTTC
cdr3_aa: CASSHAGQNQETQYF

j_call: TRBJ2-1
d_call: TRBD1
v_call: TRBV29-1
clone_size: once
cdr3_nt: TGCAGCGTTGATCGGGGGACAGGAGGGGAGCAGTTCTTC
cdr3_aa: CSVDRGTGGEQFF

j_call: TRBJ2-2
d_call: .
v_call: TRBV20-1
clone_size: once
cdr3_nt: TGCAGTGCTAGAGATCAAAGGGAGGCCACCGGGGAGCTGTTTTTT
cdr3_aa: CSARDQREATGELFF

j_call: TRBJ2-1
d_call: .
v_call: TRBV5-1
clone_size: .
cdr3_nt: TGCGCCAGCAGCCAACTAGGCACGGGTGAGCAGTTCTTC
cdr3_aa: CASSQLGTGEQFF

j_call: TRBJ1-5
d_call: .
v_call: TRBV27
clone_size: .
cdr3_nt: TGTGCCAGCAGCCACCCCTATAGCAATCAGCCCCAGCATTTT
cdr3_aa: CASSHPYSNQPQHF

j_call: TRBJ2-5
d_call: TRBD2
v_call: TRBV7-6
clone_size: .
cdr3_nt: TGTGCCAGCAGCTTCACATTAGGGGGGACTAGCGGAATCGATCAAGAGACCCAGTACTTC
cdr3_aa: CASSFTLGGTSGIDQETQYF

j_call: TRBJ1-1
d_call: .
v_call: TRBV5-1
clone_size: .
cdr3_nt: TGCGCCAGCAGCTTCGCCATGAACACTGAAGCTTTCTTT
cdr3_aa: CASSFAMNTEAFF

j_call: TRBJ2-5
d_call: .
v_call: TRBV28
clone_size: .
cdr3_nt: TGTGCCAGCAGAACCCCGGGGCCGGCCGCACAAGAGACCCAGTACTTC
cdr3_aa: CASRTPGPAAQETQYF

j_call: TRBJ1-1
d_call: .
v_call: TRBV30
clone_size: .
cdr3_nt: TGTGCCTGGAACGGGGTAGGCACTGAAGCTTTCTTT
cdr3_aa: CAWNGVGTEAFF

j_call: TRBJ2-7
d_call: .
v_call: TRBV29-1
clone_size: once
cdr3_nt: TGCAGCGTTGCCGAGCCGAACTACGAGCAGTACTTC
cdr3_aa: CSVAEPNYEQYF

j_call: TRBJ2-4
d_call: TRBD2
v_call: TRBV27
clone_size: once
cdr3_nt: TGTGCCAGCAGTTTAGCGGCTAGCGGGAGTGTTCAGTACTTC
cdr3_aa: CASSLAASGSVQYF

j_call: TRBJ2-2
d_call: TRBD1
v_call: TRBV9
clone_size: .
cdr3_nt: TGTGCCAGCAGCGTAGCCTCTTTGGGGACAGCCGGGGAGCTGTTTTTT
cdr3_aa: CASSVASLGTAGELFF

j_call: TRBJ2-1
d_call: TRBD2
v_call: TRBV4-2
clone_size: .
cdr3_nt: TGTGCCAGCAGCCAAGATCGAGGGGCTAGCGGCTATGAGCAGTTCTTC
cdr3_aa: CASSQDRGASGYEQFF

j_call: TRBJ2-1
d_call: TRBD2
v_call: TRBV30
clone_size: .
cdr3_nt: TGTGCCTGGAGTAGCGGGGCTCCCTCCTACAATGAGCAGTTCTTC
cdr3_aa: CAWSSGAPSYNEQFF

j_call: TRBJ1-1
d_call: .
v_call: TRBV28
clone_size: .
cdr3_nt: TGTGCCAGCAGTTCAATACCGCGGGGCAGGAACACTGAAGCTTTCTTT
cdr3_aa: CASSSIPRGRNTEAFF

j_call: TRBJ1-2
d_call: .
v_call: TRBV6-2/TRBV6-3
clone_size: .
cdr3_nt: TGTGCCAGCAGTTATCAGGAGTATGGCTACACCTTC
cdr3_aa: CASSYQEYGYTF

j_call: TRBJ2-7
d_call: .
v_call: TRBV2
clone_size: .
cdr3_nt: TGTGCCAGCAAGGGTCCCTCCTACGAGCAGTACTTC
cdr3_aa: CASKGPSYEQYF

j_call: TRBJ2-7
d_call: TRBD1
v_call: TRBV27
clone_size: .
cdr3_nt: TGTGCCAGCAGTTTATCGGCAGGGGGCTTCTACGAGCAGTACTTC
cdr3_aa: CASSLSAGGFYEQYF

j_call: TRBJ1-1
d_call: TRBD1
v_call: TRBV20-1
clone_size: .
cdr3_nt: TGCAGGAAGGGACAGGGGGACACTGAAGCTTTCTTT
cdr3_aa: CRKGQGDTEAFF

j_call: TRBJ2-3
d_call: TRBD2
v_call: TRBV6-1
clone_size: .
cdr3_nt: TGTGCCAGCAGTCCTGAGCGGGAGGCCTACACAGATACGCAGTATTTT
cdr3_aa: CASSPEREAYTDTQYF

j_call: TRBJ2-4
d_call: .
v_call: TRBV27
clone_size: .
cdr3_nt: TGTGCCAGCAGTTTATCCGGGGTTACCCAGGGAAACATTCAGTACTTC
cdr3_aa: CASSLSGVTQGNIQYF

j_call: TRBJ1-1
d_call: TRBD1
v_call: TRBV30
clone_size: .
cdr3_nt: TGTGCCTGGAGTGGCAGGGGGCGATTTGACACTGAAGCTTTCTTT
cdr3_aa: CAWSGRGRFDTEAFF

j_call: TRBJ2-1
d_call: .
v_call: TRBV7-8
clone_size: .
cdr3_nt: TGTGCCAGCAGCTTAGTCGGGGGCCAGAATGAGCAGTTCTTC
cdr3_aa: CASSLVGGQNEQFF

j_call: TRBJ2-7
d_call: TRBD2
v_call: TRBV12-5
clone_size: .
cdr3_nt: TGTGCTAGTGGTAGGGGGACTAGCGGCGAGCAGTACTTC
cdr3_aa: CASGRGTSGEQYF

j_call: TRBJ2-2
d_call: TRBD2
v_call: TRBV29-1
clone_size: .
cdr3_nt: TGCAGCGTTCTAAGCGGGAGTGCGACCGGGGAGCTGTTTTTT
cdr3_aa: CSVLSGSATGELFF

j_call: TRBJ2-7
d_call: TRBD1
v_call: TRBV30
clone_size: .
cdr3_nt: TGTGCCGGCCGGGACAGGGGTTCAGGCGAGCAGTACTTC
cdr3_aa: CAGRDRGSGEQYF

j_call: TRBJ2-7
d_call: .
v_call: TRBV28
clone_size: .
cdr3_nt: TGTGCCAGTACCCAGGAGTGGGACGAGCAGTACTTC
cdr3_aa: CASTQEWDEQYF

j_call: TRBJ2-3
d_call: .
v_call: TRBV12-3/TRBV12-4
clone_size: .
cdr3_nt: TGTGCCAGCAGTCCCCCAACCACAGATACGCAGTATTTT
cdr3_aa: CASSPPTTDTQYF

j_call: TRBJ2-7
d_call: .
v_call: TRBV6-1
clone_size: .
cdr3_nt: TGTGCCAGCAGTGACACAACCTGGAACTTC
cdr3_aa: CASSDTTWNF

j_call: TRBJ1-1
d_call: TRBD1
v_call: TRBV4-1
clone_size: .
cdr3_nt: TGCGCCAGCAGCCAAGATACACAGGGGCAACTCCAAGCTTTCTTT
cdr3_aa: CASSQDTQGQLQAFF

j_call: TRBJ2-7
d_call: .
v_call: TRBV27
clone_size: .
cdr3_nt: TGTGCCAGCAGCGGAGTCGGATACGAGCAGTACTTC
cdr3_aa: CASSGVGYEQYF

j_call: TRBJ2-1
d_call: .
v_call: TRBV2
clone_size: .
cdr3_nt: TGTGCCAGCAGTGAATTTGCCGGCGATGAGCAGTTCTTC
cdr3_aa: CASSEFAGDEQFF

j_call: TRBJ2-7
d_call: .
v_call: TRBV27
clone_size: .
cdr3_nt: TGTGCCAGCAGTTTAGCTATGGGACTGAGCTACGAGCAGTACTTC
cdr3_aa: CASSLAMGLSYEQYF

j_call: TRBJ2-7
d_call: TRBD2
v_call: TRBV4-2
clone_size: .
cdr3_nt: TGTGCCAGCAGCCAGCTAGCGGGTCTATACGAGCAGTACTTC
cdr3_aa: CASSQLAGLYEQYF

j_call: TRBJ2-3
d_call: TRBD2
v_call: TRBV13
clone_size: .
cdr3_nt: TGTGCCAGCAGCTTAGTAGCTAGCGGGCCCTTTGGGCAGTATTTT
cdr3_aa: CASSLVASGPFGQYF

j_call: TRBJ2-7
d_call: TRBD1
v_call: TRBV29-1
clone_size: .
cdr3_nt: TGCAGCGTTGCCGGGACAGGGGGCTCCTACGAGCAGTACTTC
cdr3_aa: CSVAGTGGSYEQYF

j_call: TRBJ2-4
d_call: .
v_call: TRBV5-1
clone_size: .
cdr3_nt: TGCGCCAGCAGCTTGGGTTGGCTAGTTGACATTCAGTACTTC
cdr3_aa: CASSLGWLVDIQYF

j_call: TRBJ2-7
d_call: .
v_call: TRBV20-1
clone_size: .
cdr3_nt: TGCAGTGCTAGCCTCGTGGGGGCGATTATGTCCTACGAGCAGTACTTC
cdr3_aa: CSASLVGAIMSYEQYF